The present TCR beta chain was sequenced within a study of blood T cells in healthy people across ages (dated by TCRdb to the mid-2010s). Some background on the complete study: In model experiments, template switching captured about one uniquely barcoded TCR beta cDNA molecule for every two T cells. For two donors (one aged 18 to 30 and one aged 80 or older), the study analyzed two additional independent replicas of 1 million unique cDNA reads from the same blood draw. To avoid experimental bias, donors of different ages were spread randomly across the sequencing lanes. To track age-related changes in TCR beta repertoire diversity, the study relied on deep sequencing normalized with unique cDNA molecular identifiers. Donors were grouped into four age groups: young (average 16 years), middle-aged (over 35), aged (around 60) and long-lived (about 90).

The roughly 39 donors, aged about 6 to 95 years, were systemically healthy Caucasian individuals from Russia. Each donor gave approximately 9.3 milliliters of peripheral blood, collected into EDTA-treated Vacutainer tubes. PBMCs were isolated by Ficoll-Paque density-gradient centrifugation, with at least 6 million obtained per sample. Trizol reagent was used to extract total RNA from the PBMCs, yielding at least 6 micrograms per sample. For every donor, an aliquot of PBMCs went through flow cytometry to measure the percentages of naive CD45RAhigh/CD27high T cells. Results and caveats for the whole study, not just this receptor: Estimates of total diversity from one million sequenced T cells were regarded as lower bounds and underestimates. Donor CMV infection status was unknown, potentially confounding age-related changes in expanded clonotypes. Since profiling was done on bulk unsorted PBMCs, naive and antigen-experienced compartments could not be conclusively compared. As age increased, observed TCR beta diversity per million T cells dropped in a roughly linear way, and a significant reduction was already evident by age roughly 36. There was a strong correlation between observed TCR beta diversity and the percentage of naive T cells measured by flow cytometry. Compared with the aged group, more naive CD4+ T cells, fewer expanded clones and increased TCR diversity were shown by the long-lived group, suggesting age selection.

The CDR3 has 12 amino acids, counting the end cysteine and phenylalanine. Just CDR3 DNA is preserved here, 36 bases in frame from base 1. CDR1 and CDR2 (DFQATT, SNEGSKA) derive from the germline V gene (reference sequence). Unmatched junction bases come to 3, with V trimmed by 3 bases and J by 6 bases. With regard to this clonotype: What this receptor recognizes is not known. No much larger clonotype is one base removed from it; base qualities were not supplied.

The library was produced with 5' RACE. This sample was sequenced with an Illumina HiSeq 2500. A second about 7 to 11 cycle PCR used a sample-barcoded 5' primer and a J-beta primer mix. A template-switch 5' adaptor carrying 12 random nucleotides introduced a unique molecular identifier onto each TCR beta cDNA molecule. Each sample yielded at least 2.5 million CDR3-containing paired-end reads. The Mint cDNA synthesis kit, primed by a TRBC-specific oligonucleotide, was used to synthesize first-strand cDNA from all RNA. All cDNA was treated with uracil-DNA glycosylase and then went through a first 18-cycle PCR with the universal primers M1SS and BC2_uni_R. Concerning the study's data processing: Each sample was normalized by randomly selecting 1 million high-quality reads, each carrying a distinct molecular identifier. Reads sharing molecular identifiers were discarded rather than binned into consensus sequences. MiTCR, with a Q25 quality threshold and the strictest error-elimination algorithm, was used for CDR3 identification, clonotype clustering and error correction. A nonparametric unseen species model with Euler transformation was used to estimate a lower bound on total TCR beta diversity. TCRdb redid the processing of the public reads, applying fastp at Q25 and MiXCR, and retained in-frame beta chains. CDR3 protein duplicates are merged, each entry listing the most common genes and DNA. In this record, the V and J calls reflect TCRdb's handling and not the investigators' own analysis. The sample table records approximately 850,000 distinct CDR3 sequences; nearly 60% of these occur just once. Roughly 22% of the sample lies in the top ten.

The source material was blood. This sequence originates from a man younger than 40 in good health. The sequence links TRBV20-1 to TRBJ1-2, with TRBD1 identical over 8 junction bases. The CDR3 protein: CSARDRENGYTF. The nucleotides are TGCAGTGCTAGGGACAGGGAAAATGGCTACACCTTC.